This is a list of T cell receptor beta chains from one sample in a study of blood T cell repertoires in COVID-19. TCRdb keeps only in-frame clones here, not all; method: immunoSEQ multiplex PCR. The table records approximately 140,000 clones, 84% of them present only once. Sequenced sample: peripheral blood. The origin of the receptors is a man aged 70-80 years with acute or convalescent COVID-19. Each CDR3 is given with its conserved first and last residue. D genes are given only for firm matches.

D gene: -; J gene: TRBJ2-7; V gene: TRBV10-3; CDR3 protein: CAISEKGGSYEQYF; CDR3 DNA: TGTGCCATCAGTGAGAAAGGCGGGTCCTACGAGCAGTACTTC
D gene: TRBD2; J gene: TRBJ2-2; V gene: TRBV11-3; CDR3 protein: CASSRAGLAGQADTGELFF; CDR3 DNA: TGTGCCAGCAGCCGGGCGGGACTAGCGGGACAGGCCGACACCGGGGAGCTGTTTTTT
D gene: -; J gene: TRBJ2-6; V gene: TRBV6-5; CDR3 protein: CASSPTEAGANVLTF; CDR3 DNA: TGTGCCAGCAGTCCGACCGAGGCTGGGGCCAACGTCCTGACTTTC
D gene: TRBD1; J gene: TRBJ1-4; V gene: TRBV10-2; CDR3 protein: CASGQGGGEKLFF; CDR3 DNA: TGCGCCAGCGGACAGGGAGGTGGCGAAAAACTGTTTTTT
D gene: -; J gene: TRBJ1-5; V gene: TRBV6-5; CDR3 protein: CASSYSRDTNQPQHF; CDR3 DNA: TGTGCCAGCAGTTACTCCCGGGACACTAATCAGCCCCAGCATTTT
D gene: TRBD1; J gene: TRBJ2-7; V gene: TRBV4-1; CDR3 protein: CASSLDREQYEQYF; CDR3 DNA: TGCGCCAGCAGCCTAGACAGGGAACAATACGAGCAGTACTTC
D gene: TRBD1; J gene: TRBJ2-2; V gene: TRBV30; CDR3 protein: CAWRDRANTGELFF; CDR3 DNA: TGTGCCTGGAGGGACAGGGCGAACACCGGGGAGCTGTTTTTT
D gene: -; J gene: TRBJ1-3; V gene: TRBV3-1/TRBV3-2; CDR3 protein: CASSQGVGGISGNTIYF; CDR3 DNA: TGTGCCAGCAGCCAAGGGGTTGGGGGGATCTCTGGAAACACCATATATTTT
D gene: -; J gene: TRBJ1-1; V gene: TRBV28; CDR3 protein: CASSARTEKAFF; CDR3 DNA: TGTGCCAGCAGTGCCCGGACAGAGAAAGCTTTCTTT
D gene: -; J gene: TRBJ1-2; V gene: TRBV28; CDR3 protein: CASRTPGDPYGYTF; CDR3 DNA: TGTGCCAGCAGAACCCCGGGGGACCCCTATGGCTACACCTTC